Described below is a single T cell receptor (beta chain) sequence and its context. The target antigen is unknown. In the United States, treatment was given to all participants with HIV. At survey level, the immunoSEQ assay was run in its v3.0 version. This table comes from immunoSEQ multiplex PCR, and its TCRdb copy is limited to in-frame clones, with some not included. This sample has some 28,000 clones, with over 90% found just once. The CDR3 has 14 amino acids. In germline, CDR1 is MNHNY, CDR2 SVGAGI (reference sequence). The V end lost 2 bases, the J end lost 2 bases, and 10 bases lay between the germline ends. These data belong to a study of long-term antiretroviral therapy in people with HIV. Study observations and caveats: Transplant donor controls retained higher diversity, though diversity increased after ART. Dominating the repertoire at all time points were the clones that expanded before ART.

The sequencing used unsorted PBMCs, collected 5.3 years after starting antiretroviral therapy. The clonotype originates from a man over 45 with HIV. The chain couples TRBV6-6 to TRBJ2-7; D call uncertain. The CDR3 here is CASSYNWGTYEQYF. CDR3 bases: TGTGCCAGCAGTTACAACTGGGGAACCTACGAGCAGTACTTC.